This T cell receptor (beta chain) is drawn from a study of cytomegalovirus exposure and HLA in healthy donors. A multiplex PCR was run with 60 Vbeta primers and 13 Jbeta primers. The table came from immunoSEQ multiplex PCR; TCRdb's copy has only in-frame clones and leaves some out. The table includes 150,000 to 200,000 clones, 77% detected once. CDR1 and CDR2 from the germline V gene are PRHDT and FYEKMQ (reference sequence). The CDR3 sequence is 13 residues long. Regarding this clone: Its antigen is not known. Germline is not matched at one junction end, which may reflect a read error.

Whole-study results and caveats: In a later analysis, HLA-associated beta chains showed higher expansion and lower generation probabilities than comparable chains. A previous analysis found most TCR beta V segments productive roughly 87% or roughly 30% of the time.

This sequence joins TRBV13 and TRBJ2-3; 8 nucleotides match TRBD2. This TCR derives from a woman between 40 and 50 years old in good health and CMV-seropositive. Material for sequencing was PBMCs. The CDR3 loop reads CASSLGSGNPPDF. The CDR3 bases are TGTGCCAGCAGCTTAGGTAGCGGGAACCCCCCCGATTTT. Complete variable domain (other parts from reference TRBV13 and TRBJ2-3): AAGVIQSPRHLIKEKRETATLKCYPIPRHDTVYWYQQGPGQDPQFLISFYEKMQSDKGSIPDRFSAQQFSDYHSELNMSSLELGDSALYFCASSLGSGNPPDFGPGTRLTVL.